This T cell receptor beta chain was obtained from a study of CD8+ T cells in alopecia areata. Extracted RNA was reverse transcribed into cDNA, the sequencing template. Data came from immunoSEQ multiplex PCR; TCRdb stores just in-frame clones and leaves some out. The sample holds some 82,000 clones; 45% to 60% are singletons and the top ten take around 5.7%. The CDR3 length is 15 residues. Trimming cost V 1 base and J 5 bases, with 14 bases left between them. CDR1 is SEHNR, CDR2 FQNEAQ, per germline (reference sequence). The clonotype originates from a human donor with alopecia areata. This chain links TRBV7-9 with TRBJ1-2; D is uncertain. The sequencing input was NKG2D-high CD8+ T cells sorted from blood. DNA of the CDR3: TGTGCCAGCAGCTTAGTTTTGGCCTGGTCATATGGCTACACCTTC. This sequence encodes CASSLVLAWSYGYTF.